This T cell receptor beta chain was documented in a study of graft-versus-host responses after intestinal transplantation. Study summary: Every recipient underwent anti-thymocyte globulin induction, then tacrolimus and steroids for two to four years.

The repertoire was sequenced with immunoSEQ multiplex PCR; TCRdb's copy has only in-frame clones and lacks some. The sample shows about 70,000 clones, less than 95% of them seen only once. Notes on this clone: The target antigen is unknown.

Overall study findings and caveats: Allograft clonal ratios (graft-versus-host to host-versus-graft) were high in patients who had graft-donor T cell macrochimerism.

This TCR came from a human donor who received an intestinal transplant. This material consisted of unstimulated CD8+ T cells sorted from spleen or lymph node cells, taken before intestinal transplant.

The DNA of the CDR3 is TGTGCCAGCAGCTTGGGGGGACAGGGATTTATGCTGTTTTTT. The encoded protein is CASSLGGQGFMLFF. This chain joins TRBV5-6 and TRBJ1-4; 9 nucleotides align to TRBD1. V gave up 0 bases and J gave up 14 bases; unmatched junction bases: 8. Germline lookup yields CDR1 SGHDT and CDR2 YYEEEE. This CDR3 has 14 amino acids.